This passage covers 4 T cell receptor beta chains from one sample sequenced in a study of blood T cell repertoires in COVID-19. The data were produced by immunoSEQ multiplex PCR, yet TCRdb's version contains in-frame clones alone and is incomplete. The repertoire holds about 160,000 clones, 84% seen once, with roughly 8% in the top ten. Sequenced material: PBMCs or T cells enriched from blood (not recorded which). The receptors shown here come from a woman in her 50s who had recovered from COVID-19.

The chain links TRBV6-5 to TRBJ1-5; 7 bases are shared with TRBD1. Germline CDR1 is MNHEY and CDR2 is SVGAGI. After removal of 4 bases from V and 3 bases from J, the junction contained 6 bases not matched to a gene. This CDR3 comprises 15 residues. The CDR3 coding sequence is TGTGCCAGCAGTTTCTCGGGACAGCACAATCAGCCCCAGCATTTT. It codes for CASSFSGQHNQPQHF.

This chain uses TRBV7-8 with TRBJ2-7, with no clear D. CDR3 length equals 13 residues. From germline, CDR1 is SGHVS and CDR2 FQNEAQ. V was cut by 5 bases and J by 5 bases, with 13 bases left in between. The CDR3 sequence: CASSRGNSNEQYF. CDR3 bases: TGTGCCAGCAGCCGAGGAAATTCTAACGAGCAGTACTTC.

This clone was counted a single time. The gene calls are TRBV6-5 and TRBJ1-4; D may be TRBD1 (5 bases). The CDR3 spans 14 residues. Between the trimmed V and J ends, which lost 0 bases and 8 bases, there was a span of 10 bases. Looked up from germline, CDR1 is MNHEY and CDR2 is SVGAGI. The CDR3 DNA follows: TGTGCCAGCAGTTACTCCCGCAGGGTCGAAAAACTGTTTTTT. Translation gives CASSYSRRVEKLFF.

V usage is TRBV6-4 and J usage is TRBJ1-1; the match to TRBD1 covers 7 bases. The CDR3 covers 18 residues. CDR1 and CDR2 from the germline V gene are MRHNA and SNTAGT. DNA for the CDR3: TGTGCACCGAGGGGGGACAGTATCTATTGTTGGTCGAACACTGAAGCTTTCTTT. Its translation: CAPRGDSIYCWSNTEAFF.